These 14 T cell receptor beta chains were sequenced from one sample in a study of CD8+CD57+ T cells in acquired aplastic anemia. All sequencing subjects had displayed CD8+CD57+ cell expansion on flow cytometry. The template used for profiling TCR beta VDJ and CDR3 was genomic DNA. TCRdb processed the reads anew with MiXCR; each CDR3 protein has one entry. Of around 170,000 distinct CDR3 sequences listed, 48% were seen once; the top ten hold 8% to 10%. Source material: sorted CD4+, CD8+, or CD8+CD57+ T cells (not recorded which) from PBMCs. These receptors came from a human donor with aplastic anemia.

This clonotype has only a few counts. The chain uses TRBV19 and TRBJ1-1; no clear D gene. There are 12 residues in the CDR3. Trimming removed 5 bases at V and 7 bases at J, with 11 bases between. CDR1 and CDR2 from the germline V gene are LNHDA and SQIVND (reference sequence). CDR3 in DNA: TGTGCCAGTAGTTTTACACAGCTTGAAGCTTTCTTT. This gives the protein CASSFTQLEAFF.

This clonotype was counted once. This sequence joins TRBV10-3 and TRBJ2-7; 7 bases match TRBD2. This CDR3 has 14 residues. With V trimmed by 11 bases and J by 7 bases, 17 bases remained unmatched. Germline V gene lookup returns CDR1 ENHRY and CDR2 SYGVKD. CDR3 sequence reads: CAAGNLAGVREQYF. The CDR3 DNA sequence: TGTGCCGCCGGGAATCTTGCGGGAGTCAGGGAGCAGTACTTC.

This clonotype was seen many times. This chain joins TRBV15 and TRBJ1-4; perhaps TRBD1 as D (6 bases). The V gene lost 3 bases and the J gene lost 5 bases, with 13 bases spanning the gap. From germline, CDR1 is LNHNV and CDR2 YYDKDF (reference sequence). This CDR3 is built from 15 residues. The CDR3 bases are TGTGCCACCAGCAGGTCCTGGACAGCCAATGAAAAACTGTTTTTT. Residues: CATSRSWTANEKLFF.

This clonotype was seen repeatedly, ten times or more. The chain couples TRBV10-2 to TRBJ2-3; D is unclear. Between the trimmed V and J ends, which lost 3 bases and 1 base, there was a span of 14 bases. CDR1 WSHSY and CDR2 SAAADI come from the germline V gene. The CDR3 length is 16 residues. The CDR3 spells CASSEIRILGTDTQYF. In nucleotides, the CDR3 is TGCGCCAGCAGTGAAATCCGCATCCTGGGCACAGATACGCAGTATTTT.

The chain joins TRBV29-1 to TRBJ2-1; 7 positions match TRBD2. Germline CDR1 and CDR2: SQVTM and ANQGSEA. CDR3 length equals 12 residues. The V and J ends lost 7 bases and 10 bases, in that order; junction bases with no gene match: 10. CDR3 DNA sequence: TGCAGCGCCAAAAGCGGGACCTACGAGCAGTTCTTC. This encodes CSAKSGTYEQFF.

The chain recombines TRBV29-1 with TRBJ2-2; a weak D match, TRBD2 (5 bases). This CDR3 has 13 amino acids. In germline, CDR1 is SQVTM, CDR2 ANQGSEA. The V gene lost 4 bases and the J gene lost 4 bases, with 10 bases spanning the gap. CDR3 sequence: CSVGILGTGELFF. The CDR3 bases are TGCAGCGTTGGGATACTAGGCACCGGGGAGCTGTTTTTT.

V usage is TRBV3-1 and J usage is TRBJ2-5; a weak D match, TRBD2 (6 bases). Trimming stripped 1 base from V and 4 bases from J, with 10 bases between. Germline CDR1 is LGHDT and CDR2 is YNNKEL (reference sequence). The CDR3 loop spans 14 amino acids. The CDR3 spells CASSQGGEGETQYF. CDR3 bases: TGTGCCAGCAGCCAAGGGGGGGAAGGAGAGACCCAGTACTTC.

The V gene is TRBV9, the J gene TRBJ2-3; D is unresolved. Trimming left V 1 base short and J 2 bases short, with 14 bases between. Germline V gene data show CDR1 as SGDLS and CDR2 as YYNGEE. This CDR3 comprises 16 residues. CDR3 nucleotide sequence: TGTGCCAGCAGCGTAATTGATTTGGAGTACACAGATACGCAGTATTTT. Translating it yields CASSVIDLEYTDTQYF. Full variable domain (outside the CDR3, taken from reference TRBV9 and TRBJ2-3): DSGVTQTPKHLITATGQRVTLRCSPRSGDLSVYWYQQSLDQGLQFLIQYYNGEERAKGNILERFSAQQFPDLHSELNLSSLELGDSALYFCASSVIDLEYTDTQYFGPGTRLTVL.

The chain joins TRBV24-1 to TRBJ2-7; D gene uncertain. The CDR3 runs to 13 residues. Looked up from germline, CDR1 is KGHDR and CDR2 is SFDVKD. Trimming stripped 3 bases from V and 6 bases from J, with 11 bases between. The CDR3 loop reads CATSDLTGPEQYF. The CDR3, as DNA: TGTGCCACCAGTGATCTCACCGGTCCCGAGCAGTACTTC.

This clonotype was observed at least ten times. The V gene is TRBV19, the J gene TRBJ1-1; D perhaps matches TRBD1 (5 bases). CDR1 LNHDA and CDR2 SQIVND come from the germline V gene (reference sequence). The CDR3 runs to 14 residues. The ends were cut back, 4 bases at V and 1 base at J, with 10 bases in the middle. In nucleotides, the CDR3 is TGTGCCAGTAGTAAGGGGCTGCCGAACACTGAAGCTTTCTTT. This translates into CASSKGLPNTEAFF.

The chain joins TRBV2 to TRBJ2-6; no reliable D call. Trimming cost V 3 bases and J 1 base, with 7 bases left between them. The CDR3 totals 15 residues. Germline V gene data show CDR1 as SNHLY and CDR2 as FYNNEI. The CDR3 DNA sequence: TGTGCCAGCAGTGATTGGGGTTCTGGGGCCAACGTCCTGACTTTC. Translation: CASSDWGSGANVLTF.

The V call is TRBV7-3, the J call TRBJ2-1; TRBD2 aligns across 7 bases. CDR3 size: 16 residues. The germline V gene encodes CDR1 SGHTA and CDR2 FQGTGA. V dropped 1 base and J dropped 0; count of bases not matched to a gene: 3. The CDR3 DNA reads as TGTGCCAGCAGCTTAAGTGGCGGGAGCTCCTACAATGAGCAGTTCTTC. Protein: CASSLSGGSSYNEQFF.

This sequence joins TRBV2 and TRBJ1-5, with TRBD1 matching 7 bases. The CDR3 spans 15 residues. J was trimmed by 0 bases and V by 4 bases; bases with no gene match: 3. Germline V gene lookup returns CDR1 SNHLY and CDR2 FYNNEI. DNA for the CDR3: TGTGCCAGCAGTGTTGGGACAGTTAGCAATCAGCCCCAGCATTTT. Protein sequence: CASSVGTVSNQPQHF.

Regarding this clonotype: Possible read error: a much larger clone is one base away. V and J are TRBV5-1 and TRBJ1-1; a weak D match, TRBD1 (5 bases). This CDR3 region has 15 residues. CDR1 and CDR2 from the germline V gene are SGHRS and YFSETQ. CDR3 in amino acids: CASSSDKRENTEASF. CDR3 nucleotides: TGCGCCAGCAGCTCGGACAAACGAGAGAACACTGAAGCTTCCTTT. Looking up the rest from reference TRBV5-1 and TRBJ1-1 gives the full variable domain: KAGVTQTPRYLIKTRGQQVTLSCSPISGHRSVSWYQQTPGQGLQFLFEYFSETQRNKGNFPGRFSGRQFSNSRSEMNVSTLELGDSALYLCASSSDKRENTEASFGQGTRLTVV.